The present T cell receptor beta chain was sequenced within a study of CXCR3-negative and CXCR3-positive naive CD8 T cells. CD45RO-CCR7+CD27+CD95- was the phenotype of naive CD8+ T cells. As for this clonotype: Its specificity is unknown.

With UMI labels, 5' RACE was used to prepare the TRB cDNA libraries. TCRdb reanalyzed the 5' RACE reads, giving one entry per CDR3 protein sequence and no DNA. Its clone listing holds some 130,000 distinct CDR3 sequences. Findings and caveats of the study: TCR strength was inferred from TRB CDR3 properties, while surface CD5 was comparable between naive subsets. TRBV-TRBJ usage matched between naive CXCR3-negative and CXCR3-positive cells but not between memory cells.

The length of the CDR3 is 12 residues. Per germline, CDR1 SQVTM and CDR2 ANQGSEA. The chain carries TRBV29-1 and TRBJ2-7; TCRdb proposes TRBD2, but this gene call is untestable without DNA. This TCR was sampled from a human donor in good health. Some clones in this sample may be carry-over from other donors' samples. Material: naive CXCR3- CD8+ T cells from blood. Subset meaning: CD45RO-CCR7+CD27+CD95- naive CD8+ T cells lacking CXCR3 (TNR3-). CDR3 sequence reads: CSVFSGSYEQYF.